Detailed here is one T cell receptor beta chain. Its specificity is unknown. The data are from a study of Ad26.COV2.S vaccination and SARS-CoV-2 variants. The wider study: A participant enrolled in the COV1001 Ad26.COV2.S trial arm provided the sample.

With 8 bases clipped from V and 5 bases from J, the junction kept 12 bases outside the gene matches. CDR3 length: 15 residues. CDR1 is ENHRY and CDR2 is SYGVKD in the germline V gene. The assay was immunoSEQ multiplex PCR, and TCRdb's table has in-frame clones only and misses some. The table lists roughly 700,000 clones, 80% to 90% of them singletons. Treatment reported: roughly 20 received Ad26.COV2.S at low or high dose, single or two shots; a few received placebo; per-sample allocation not given. Material that was analyzed had been drawn on day 63 after the first vaccine or placebo injection. Findings of the study overall: Considerable breadth of spike-specific CD8+ and CD4+ T cell responses has reportedly been documented following vaccination.

V is TRBV10-3 and J is TRBJ2-1, with 7 bases aligning to TRBD2. The sequenced sample was peripheral blood, obtained in a trial of Ad26.COV2.S vaccine versus placebo. This receptor was identified in a person between 18 and 60 years old who received the Ad26.COV2.S COVID-19 vaccine or a placebo. The CDR3: CAIDERGTSNNEQFF. The DNA for the CDR3 is TGTGCCATCGATGAGCGGGGAACCAGCAACAATGAGCAGTTCTTC.